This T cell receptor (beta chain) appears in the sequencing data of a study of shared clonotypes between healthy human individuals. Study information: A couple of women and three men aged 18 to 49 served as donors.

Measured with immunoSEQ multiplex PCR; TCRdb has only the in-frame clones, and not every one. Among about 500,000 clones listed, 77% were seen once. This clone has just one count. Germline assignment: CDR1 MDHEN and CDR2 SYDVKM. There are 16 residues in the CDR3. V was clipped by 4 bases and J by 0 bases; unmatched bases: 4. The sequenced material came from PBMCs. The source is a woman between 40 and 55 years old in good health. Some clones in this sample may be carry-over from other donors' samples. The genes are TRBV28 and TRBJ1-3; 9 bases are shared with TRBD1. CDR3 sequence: CASSSTGGHSGNTIYF. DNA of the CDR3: TGTGCCAGCAGTTCGACAGGGGGGCACTCTGGAAACACCATATATTTT.